This record covers a single T cell receptor beta chain. Its specificity is unknown. Deep was the level used in running the assay. Sequencing was performed with immunoSEQ multiplex PCR; in TCRdb, only in-frame clones are kept and a portion is missing. The sample consists of approximately 2,000,000 clones, around 95% of them appearing once. Naive-designated CD8 cells lacked CD45RO, were positively enriched for CCR7, and omitted terminally differentiated effector memory CD45RA+ cells. All participating donors were Caucasian adults from Nashville, Tennessee. This sample stems from a study of shared clonotypes between healthy human individuals. Study conclusions and caveats: Between a handful of donors, naive CD4 clonotypes were shared at a level of around 5.1%. Memory subsets generally showed lower estimated richness than naive subsets.

The V end lost 1 base, the J end lost 0 bases, and 10 bases lay between the germline ends. Germline CDR1 is SGHVS and CDR2 is FNYEAQ. This CDR3 spans 15 amino acids. The material sequenced was naive CD8+ T cells from PBMCs. This chain connects TRBV7-6 to TRBJ2-7; no reliable D call. The TCR originated in a young man in good health. Some clones in this sample may be carry-over from other donors' samples. The DNA for the CDR3 is TGTGCCAGCAGCTTAGGTTGGGCAGCCTCCTACGAGCAGTACTTC. Protein: CASSLGWAASYEQYF.